Detailed here is one T cell receptor beta chain. Its specificity is unknown. An end of the junction differs from the germline gene, which may be a read error. The identical CDR3 is also encoded by other nucleotide sequences in the sample. This sample is part of a study of siplizumab effects on memory and regulatory T cells. General study results and limits: Phenotypic classification as naive or memory proved unattainable for roughly 75-96% of proliferating CD4+ or CD8+ clones.

Method: immunoSEQ multiplex PCR; TCRdb's copy keeps in-frame clones and lacks some. Here the sample spans about 110,000 clones, 90% to 95% being singletons. The CDR3 runs 13 residues. Germline-derived CDR1 and CDR2 are KGHSH and LQKENI. The sample taken for sequencing was Tregs sorted from blood. The clonotype originates from a human donor in good health. The chain couples TRBV18 to TRBJ1-1; perhaps TRBD1 as D (5 bases). CDR3 bases: TGTGCCAGCTCCGTTCGACTGGACACTGAGGCTTTCTTT. As protein: CASSVRLDTEAFF.